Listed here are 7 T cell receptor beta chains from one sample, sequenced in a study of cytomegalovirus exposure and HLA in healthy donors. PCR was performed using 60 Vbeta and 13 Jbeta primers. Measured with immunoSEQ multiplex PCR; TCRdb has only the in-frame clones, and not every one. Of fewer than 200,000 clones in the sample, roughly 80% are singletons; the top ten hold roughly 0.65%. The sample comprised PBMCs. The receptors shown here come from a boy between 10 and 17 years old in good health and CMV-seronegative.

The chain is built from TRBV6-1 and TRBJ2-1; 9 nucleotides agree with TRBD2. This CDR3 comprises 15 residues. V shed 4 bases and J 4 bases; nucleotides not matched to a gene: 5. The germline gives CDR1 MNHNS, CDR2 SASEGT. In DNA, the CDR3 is TGTGCCAGCAGTGGCGGGGGGGCTTCTTACAATGAGCAGTTCTTC. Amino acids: CASSGGGASYNEQFF.

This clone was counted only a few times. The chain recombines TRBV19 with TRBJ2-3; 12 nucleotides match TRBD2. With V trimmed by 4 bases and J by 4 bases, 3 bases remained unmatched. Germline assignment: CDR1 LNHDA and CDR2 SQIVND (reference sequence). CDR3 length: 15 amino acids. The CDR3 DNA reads TGTGCCAGTAGTACCACTAGCGGGAGGTCAGATACGCAGTATTTT. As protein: CASSTTSGRSDTQYF.

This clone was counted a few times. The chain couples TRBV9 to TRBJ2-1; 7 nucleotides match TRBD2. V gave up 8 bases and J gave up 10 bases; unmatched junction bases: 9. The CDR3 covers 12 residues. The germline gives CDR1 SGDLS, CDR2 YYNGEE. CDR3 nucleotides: TGTGCCAGTAGGGGACTAACCGAGGAGCAGTTCTTC. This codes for CASRGLTEEQFF.

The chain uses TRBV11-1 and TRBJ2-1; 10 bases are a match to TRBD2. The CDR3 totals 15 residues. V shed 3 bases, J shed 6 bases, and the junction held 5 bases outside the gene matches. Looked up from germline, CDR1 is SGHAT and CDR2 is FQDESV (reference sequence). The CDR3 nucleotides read TGTGCCAGCAGCTTGTGGACTAGCGGAGGCAATGAGCAGTTCTTC. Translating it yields CASSLWTSGGNEQFF.

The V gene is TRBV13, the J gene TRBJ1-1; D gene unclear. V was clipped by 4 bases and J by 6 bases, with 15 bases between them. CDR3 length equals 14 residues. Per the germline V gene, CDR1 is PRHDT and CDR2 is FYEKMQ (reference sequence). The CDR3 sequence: CASSSVRLISEAFF. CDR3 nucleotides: TGTGCCAGCAGCTCCGTCAGGTTGATTTCTGAAGCTTTCTTT. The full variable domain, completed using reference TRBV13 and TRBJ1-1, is AAGVIQSPRHLIKEKRETATLKCYPIPRHDTVYWYQQGPGQDPQFLISFYEKMQSDKGSIPDRFSAQQFSDYHSELNMSSLELGDSALYFCASSSVRLISEAFFGQGTRLTVV.

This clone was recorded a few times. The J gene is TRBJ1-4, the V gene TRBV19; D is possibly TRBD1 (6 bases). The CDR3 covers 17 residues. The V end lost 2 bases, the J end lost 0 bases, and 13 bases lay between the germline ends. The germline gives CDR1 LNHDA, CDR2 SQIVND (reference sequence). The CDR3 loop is CASSILGTRATNEKLFF. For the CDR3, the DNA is TGTGCCAGTAGTATACTGGGGACAAGGGCAACTAATGAAAAACTGTTTTTT.

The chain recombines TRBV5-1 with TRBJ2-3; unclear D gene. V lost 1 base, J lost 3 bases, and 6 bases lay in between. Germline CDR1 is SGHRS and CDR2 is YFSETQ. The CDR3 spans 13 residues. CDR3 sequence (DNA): TGCGCCAGCAGCTTGCGAGGAACAGATACGCAGTATTTT. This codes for CASSLRGTDTQYF.